Listed here are 26 T cell receptor beta chains from one sample, sequenced in a study of blood T cell repertoires in COVID-19. Some clones are missing from TCRdb's copy, which holds only in-frame ones; the method was immunoSEQ multiplex PCR. Here the sample spans some 280,000 clones, approximately 86% being singletons. The sequencing input was peripheral blood. The source of these receptors is a woman between 50 and 59 years old with active or convalescent COVID-19.

The V and J genes are TRBV5-6 and TRBJ2-7; D unclear. Germline loops: CDR1 SGHDT, CDR2 YYEEEE. The CDR3 covers 15 residues. V lost 1 base and J lost 1, with 12 bases in between. CDR3 in amino acids: CASSLSMRNSYEQYF. For the CDR3, the DNA is TGTGCCAGCAGCTTGTCGATGCGGAATTCCTACGAGCAGTACTTC.

The chain combines TRBV28 with TRBJ1-2; 9 bases line up with TRBD1. There are 15 residues in the CDR3. Trimming took 4 bases from V and 2 from J; bases not matched to a gene: 5. Germline V CDR1 and CDR2: MDHEN, SYDVKM. The CDR3 protein is CASSSRQGGNYGYTF. In DNA, the CDR3 is TGTGCCAGCAGTTCCCGACAGGGGGGGAACTATGGCTACACCTTC.

The chain recombines TRBV7-6 with TRBJ1-1; D is unresolved. Germline values: CDR1 SGHVS, CDR2 FNYEAQ. The CDR3 consists of 15 residues. The V gene lost 1 base and the J gene lost 3 bases, with 12 bases spanning the gap. The CDR3 DNA follows: TGTGCCAGCAGCTTAGTCCGGGATTTGGACACTGAAGCTTTCTTT. It codes for CASSLVRDLDTEAFF.

The chain joins TRBV5-4 to TRBJ2-1; D gene ambiguous. V lost 9 bases, J lost 0 bases, and 13 bases lay in between. CDR1 is SGHNT and CDR2 is YYREEE in the germline V gene (reference sequence). The CDR3 spans 14 residues. CDR3 in DNA: TGTGCCACCCTCTCGAGGAGCTCCTACAATGAGCAGTTCTTC. Protein product: CATLSRSSYNEQFF.

The chain links TRBV2 to TRBJ2-7, with 8 bases lining up with TRBD2. V dropped 7 bases and J dropped 2; count of bases not matched to a gene: 7. This CDR3 has 14 residues. The germline V gene has CDR1 SNHLY and CDR2 FYNNEI. The CDR3 loop is CASTSGGLPYEQYF. The CDR3 DNA reads TGTGCCAGCACGAGCGGGGGACTTCCCTACGAGCAGTACTTC.

The rearrangement uses TRBV18 and TRBJ2-5; 9 bases line up with TRBD1. The CDR3 totals 16 residues. V shed 4 bases, J shed 4 bases, and the junction held 10 bases outside the gene matches. Germline assignment: CDR1 KGHSH and CDR2 LQKENI. This chain's CDR3 is CASSLTRPGQGETQYF. The CDR3 DNA follows: TGTGCCAGCTCACTCACCAGGCCGGGACAGGGAGAGACCCAGTACTTC.

The chain is built from TRBV5-1 and TRBJ1-6, with 8 bases fitting TRBD1. The CDR3 has 17 amino acids. Trimming at V came to 3 bases and at J to 5 bases, leaving 10 bases not matched to a gene. The germline CDR1 and CDR2 sequences are SGHRS and YFSETQ. CDR3 sequence reads: CASSYLSDRGNNSPLHF. The CDR3 region has the DNA TGCGCCAGCAGCTACCTAAGTGACAGGGGCAATAATTCACCCCTCCACTTT.

This sequence joins TRBV5-4 and TRBJ2-7, with 8 bases matching TRBD1. Germline values: CDR1 SGHNT, CDR2 YYREEE (reference sequence). J lost 0 bases, V lost 4 bases, and 3 bases had no gene match. The CDR3 has 14 residues. The CDR3 nucleotides are TGTGCCAGCAGCCTACAGGGGGGCTCCTACGAGCAGTACTTC. Translated, it gives CASSLQGGSYEQYF.

V and J are TRBV28 and TRBJ1-2, with D possibly TRBD1 on 5 matching bases. The V end lost 2 bases, the J end lost 1 base, and 11 bases lay between the germline ends. The germline V gene encodes CDR1 MDHEN and CDR2 SYDVKM. The length of the CDR3 is 15 residues. The CDR3 sequence: CASSLIWGVNYGYTF. CDR3 DNA sequence: TGTGCCAGCAGTTTAATTTGGGGGGTTAACTATGGCTACACCTTC.

This chain connects TRBV15 to TRBJ1-2; D might be TRBD1 (5 bases). V was clipped by 5 bases and J by 4 bases, with 17 bases between them. The germline gives CDR1 LNHNV, CDR2 YYDKDF (reference sequence). The CDR3 loop spans 15 amino acids. The CDR3 loop is CATSRLPGGGYGYTF. In DNA form, the CDR3 reads TGTGCCACCAGCCGTCTGCCCGGGGGAGGCTATGGCTACACCTTC.

The chain employs TRBV7-3 and TRBJ2-3; 10 positions match TRBD1. The trim removed 5 bases at V and 5 bases at J, leaving 1 base unmatched. The CDR3 is made up of 13 amino acids. Germline V CDR1 and CDR2: SGHTA, FQGTGA. The CDR3 region is CASSGDRGDTQYF. Written as DNA, the CDR3 is TGTGCCAGCAGCGGGGACAGGGGAGATACGCAGTATTTT.

This sequence joins TRBV3-1 (or the pseudogene TRBV3-2) and TRBJ2-3; D is unclear. Trimming shortened V by 5 bases and J by 2 bases, and 17 bases separated the two germline ends. The CDR3 extends over 16 amino acids. CDR1 is LGHDT, CDR2 YNNKEL, per germline (reference sequence). The CDR3 here is CASSAKRLHPTDTQYF. The CDR3 DNA reads as TGTGCCAGCAGCGCAAAGAGACTCCACCCCACAGATACGCAGTATTTT.

The rearrangement uses TRBV19 and TRBJ1-2, with D perhaps TRBD1 (5 bases). The germline gives CDR1 LNHDA, CDR2 SQIVND (reference sequence). The CDR3 covers 11 residues. Trimming pared 8 bases from V and 8 bases from J, leaving 12 bases between. CDR3: CASAGVGGYTF. The CDR3, as DNA: TGTGCCAGTGCGGGGGTGGGCGGCTACACCTTC. The full variable domain, completed using reference TRBV19 and TRBJ1-2, is DGGITQSPKYLFRKEGQNVTLSCEQNLNHDAMYWYRQDPGQGLRLIYYSQIVNDFQKGDIAEGYSVSREKKESFPLTVTSAQKNPTAFYLCASAGVGGYTFGSGTRLTVV.

The chain employs TRBV28 and TRBJ2-2; TRBD1 matches 10 bases. Germline CDR1 and CDR2: MDHEN and SYDVKM. V shed 7 bases, J shed 7 bases, and the junction held 12 bases outside the gene matches. The CDR3 totals 16 residues. The CDR3 region is CASKPTGTGDGGELFF. The DNA of the CDR3 is TGTGCCAGCAAACCAACCGGGACAGGGGATGGCGGGGAGCTGTTTTTT.

The chain combines TRBV5-1 with TRBJ1-6; tentatively, D is TRBD1 (5 bases). The V gene lost 1 base and the J gene lost 12 bases, with 14 bases spanning the gap. Germline assignment: CDR1 SGHRS and CDR2 YFSETQ. This CDR3 has 14 amino acids. In DNA form, the CDR3 reads TGCGCCAGCAGCTTGCAGGACCCGGGGGGACCCCTCCACTTT. Residues: CASSLQDPGGPLHF. Full variable domain (rest looked up from reference TRBV5-1 and TRBJ1-6): KAGVTQTPRYLIKTRGQQVTLSCSPISGHRSVSWYQQTPGQGLQFLFEYFSETQRNKGNFPGRFSGRQFSNSRSEMNVSTLELGDSALYLCASSLQDPGGPLHFGNGTRLTVT.

The chain links TRBV5-1 to TRBJ1-1; D is unresolved. The CDR3 runs to 13 residues. V was shortened by 1 base and J by 1 base, with 5 bases between the two germline ends. The germline CDR1 and CDR2 sequences are SGHRS and YFSETQ. This chain's CDR3 is CASSLPQNTEAFF. The DNA for the CDR3 is TGCGCCAGCAGCTTGCCACAGAACACTGAAGCTTTCTTT.

This chain links TRBV6-5 with TRBJ2-7; 7 bases are a match to TRBD1. This CDR3 comprises 15 residues. Germline V gives CDR1 MNHEY, CDR2 SVGAGI. The V gene end was trimmed by 1 base and the J gene end by 5 bases; junction bases not matched to a gene: 8. CDR3 nucleotides: TGTGCCAGCAGTTACTTCGGAGACAGGGTCGACGAGCAGTACTTC. It is translated as CASSYFGDRVDEQYF.

The J gene is TRBJ1-2, the V gene TRBV24-1; D call uncertain. The germline CDR1 and CDR2 sequences are KGHDR and SFDVKD. The length of the CDR3 is 12 residues. V gave up 5 bases and J gave up 8 bases, with 11 bases separating them. In nucleotides, the CDR3 is TGTGCCACCAGTGCGACGAAGGAGGGCTACACCTTC. It encodes CATSATKEGYTF.

The chain recombines TRBV2 with TRBJ1-2; D possibly corresponds to TRBD1 (5 bases). Germline V lookup: CDR1 SNHLY, CDR2 FYNNEI. The CDR3 length is 18 residues. V lost 1 base, J lost 2 bases, and 20 bases lay in between. CDR3 sequence: CASSEGFRRDPRNYGYTF. CDR3 nucleotides: TGTGCCAGCAGTGAAGGGTTTCGGAGGGACCCGAGGAACTATGGCTACACCTTC.

This chain connects TRBV16 to TRBJ1-5; 8 nucleotides align to TRBD1. The CDR3 length is 17 residues. Per germline, CDR1 KGHSY and CDR2 FQNENV. Unmatched junction bases numbered 11, after V lost 1 base and J lost 6 bases. The CDR3 loop is CASSQLMNRGSAQPQHF. The CDR3 DNA reads as TGTGCCAGCAGCCAATTAATGAACAGGGGGTCGGCTCAGCCCCAGCATTTT.

The rearrangement uses TRBV13 and TRBJ1-1, with TRBD1 identical over 8 bases. With V trimmed by 5 bases and J by 5 bases, 4 bases remained unmatched. This CDR3 has 13 amino acids. The germline gives CDR1 PRHDT, CDR2 FYEKMQ (reference sequence). DNA of the CDR3: TGTGCCAGCAGCGGCTACAGGGGGACTGAAGCTTTCTTT. Translation: CASSGYRGTEAFF.

This clone was counted a single time. The V gene is TRBV19, the J gene TRBJ1-1; D perhaps matches TRBD1 (5 bases). The germline V gene has CDR1 LNHDA and CDR2 SQIVND (reference sequence). This CDR3 is built from 13 residues. V lost 2 bases, J lost 3 bases, and 7 bases lay in between. The DNA of the CDR3 is TGTGCCAGTAGTATATCAGGGCACACTGAAGCTTTCTTT. This codes for CASSISGHTEAFF.

The CDR3 DNA reads TGCAGCGTTGTCAGCGGGAGGGCCGGGGACATTCAGTACTTC. Translation: CSVVSGRAGDIQYF. The chain has TRBV29-1 and TRBJ2-4; 10 bases agree with TRBD2. This CDR3 has 14 residues. The germline gives CDR1 SQVTM, CDR2 ANQGSEA. The J segment lost 8 bases and the V segment lost 4 bases, leaving 8 bases of the junction unmatched.

The chain uses TRBV9 and TRBJ2-1, with 15 nucleotides matching TRBD2. V shed 3 bases and J 0 bases; nucleotides not matched to a gene: 10. Germline lookup yields CDR1 SGDLS and CDR2 YYNGEE. CDR3 size: 20 residues. The CDR3 coding sequence is TGTGCCAGCAGCGAGGGCCCCGGGACTAGCGGGGGGATCTCCTACAATGAGCAGTTCTTC. It encodes CASSEGPGTSGGISYNEQFF.

Worth noting for this clone: The junction shows a germline mismatch at one end, possibly a read error. This rearrangement joins TRBV4-1 to TRBJ2-7; possibly TRBD2 for D (5 bases). The CDR3 has 16 amino acids. Per the germline V gene, CDR1 is MGHRA and CDR2 is YSYEKL. The CDR3 coding sequence is TGCGCCAGCAGCCCCCGTTTAGGGCAGGAGGCCTACAAGCAGTACTTC. Residues: CASSPRLGQEAYKQYF.

This rearrangement joins TRBV25-1 to TRBJ2-7, with TRBD2 identical over 10 bases. This CDR3 spans 17 amino acids. V lost 5 bases to trimming and J lost 6 bases; unmatched junction nucleotides: 16. Germline CDR1 MGHDK, CDR2 SYGVNS. CDR3 sequence reads: CASSPRTSGDAFSEQYF. The CDR3 DNA reads TGTGCCAGCAGTCCCCGGACTAGCGGAGACGCTTTCTCCGAGCAGTACTTC.